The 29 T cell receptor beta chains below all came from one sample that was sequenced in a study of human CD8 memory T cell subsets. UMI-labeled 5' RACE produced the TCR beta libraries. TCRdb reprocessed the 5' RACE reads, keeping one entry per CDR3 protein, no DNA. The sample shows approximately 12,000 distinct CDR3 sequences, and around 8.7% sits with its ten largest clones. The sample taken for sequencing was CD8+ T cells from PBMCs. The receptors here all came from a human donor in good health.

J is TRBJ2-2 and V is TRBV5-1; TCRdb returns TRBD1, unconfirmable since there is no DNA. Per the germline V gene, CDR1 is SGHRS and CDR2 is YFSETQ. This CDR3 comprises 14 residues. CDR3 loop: CASSRGVNTGELFF.

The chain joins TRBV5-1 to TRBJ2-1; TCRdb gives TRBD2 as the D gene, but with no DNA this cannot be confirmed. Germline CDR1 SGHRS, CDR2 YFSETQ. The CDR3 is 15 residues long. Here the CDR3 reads CASSFGLAGYNEQFF.

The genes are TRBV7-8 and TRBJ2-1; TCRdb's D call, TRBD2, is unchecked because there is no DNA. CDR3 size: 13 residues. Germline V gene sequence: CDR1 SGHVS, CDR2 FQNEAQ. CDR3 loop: CASSPTSGNEQFF.

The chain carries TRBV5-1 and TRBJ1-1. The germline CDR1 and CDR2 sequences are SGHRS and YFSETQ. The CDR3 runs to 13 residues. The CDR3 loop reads CASSYNTNTEAFF.

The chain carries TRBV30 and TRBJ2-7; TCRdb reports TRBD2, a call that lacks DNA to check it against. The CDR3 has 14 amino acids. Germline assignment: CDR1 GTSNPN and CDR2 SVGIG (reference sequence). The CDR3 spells CAWSLAGLASEQYF. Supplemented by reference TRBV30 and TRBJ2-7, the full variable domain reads SQTIHQWPATLVQPVGSPLSLECTVEGTSNPNLYWYRQAAGRGLQLLFYSVGIGQISSEVPQNLSASRPQDRQFILSSKKLLLSDSGFYLCAWSLAGLASEQYFGPGTRLTVT.

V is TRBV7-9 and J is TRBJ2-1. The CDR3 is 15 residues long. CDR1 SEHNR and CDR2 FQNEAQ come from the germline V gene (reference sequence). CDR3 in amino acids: CASSLGLENDNEQFF.

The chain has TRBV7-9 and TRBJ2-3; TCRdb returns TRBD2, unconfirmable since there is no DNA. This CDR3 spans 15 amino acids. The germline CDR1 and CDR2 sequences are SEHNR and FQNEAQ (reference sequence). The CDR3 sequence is CASSDSSGPSNTQYF.

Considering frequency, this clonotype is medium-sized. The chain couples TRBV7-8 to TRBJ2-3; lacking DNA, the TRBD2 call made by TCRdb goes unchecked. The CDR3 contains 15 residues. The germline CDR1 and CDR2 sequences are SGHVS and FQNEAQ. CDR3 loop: CASSPEADYTDTQYF.

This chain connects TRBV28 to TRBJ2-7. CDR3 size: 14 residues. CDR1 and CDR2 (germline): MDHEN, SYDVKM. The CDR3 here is CASTPTDGYYEQYF.

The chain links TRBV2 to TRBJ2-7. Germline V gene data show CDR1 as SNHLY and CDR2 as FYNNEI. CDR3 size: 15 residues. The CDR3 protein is CASVRVGQRGYEQYF.

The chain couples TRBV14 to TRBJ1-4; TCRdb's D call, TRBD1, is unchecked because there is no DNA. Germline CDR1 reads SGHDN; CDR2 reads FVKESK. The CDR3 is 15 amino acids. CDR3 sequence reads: CASSQDPGFNEKLFF.

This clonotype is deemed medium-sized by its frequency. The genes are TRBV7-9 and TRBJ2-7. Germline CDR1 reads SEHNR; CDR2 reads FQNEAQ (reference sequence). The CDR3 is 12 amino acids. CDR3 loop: CASSLNSYEQYF.

CDR3 in amino acids: CSATKQNLRSYEQYF. The chain uses TRBV20-1 and TRBJ2-7. The CDR3 has 15 amino acids. Germline assignment: CDR1 DFQATT and CDR2 SNEGSKA (reference sequence).

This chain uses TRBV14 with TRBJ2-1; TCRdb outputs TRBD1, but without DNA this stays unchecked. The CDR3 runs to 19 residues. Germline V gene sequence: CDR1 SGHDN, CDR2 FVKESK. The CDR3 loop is CASSQPAGQSSISYNEQFF.

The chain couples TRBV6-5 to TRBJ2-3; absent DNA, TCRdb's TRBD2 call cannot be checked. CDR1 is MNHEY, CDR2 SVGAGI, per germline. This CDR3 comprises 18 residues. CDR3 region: CASSYSRTSGASTDTQYF.

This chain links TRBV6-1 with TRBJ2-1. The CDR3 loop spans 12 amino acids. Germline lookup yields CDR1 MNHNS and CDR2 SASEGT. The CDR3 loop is CASSLFYNEQFF.

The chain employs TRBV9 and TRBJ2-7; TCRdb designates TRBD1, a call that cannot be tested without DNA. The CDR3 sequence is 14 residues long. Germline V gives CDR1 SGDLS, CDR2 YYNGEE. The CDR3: CASRPRGRGYEQYF.

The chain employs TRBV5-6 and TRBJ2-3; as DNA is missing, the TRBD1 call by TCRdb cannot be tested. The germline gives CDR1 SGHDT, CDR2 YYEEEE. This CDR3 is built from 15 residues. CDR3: CASSLLGGQADTQYF.

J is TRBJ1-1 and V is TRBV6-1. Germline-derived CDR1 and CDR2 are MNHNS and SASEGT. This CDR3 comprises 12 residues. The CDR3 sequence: CASIRQSIEAFF.

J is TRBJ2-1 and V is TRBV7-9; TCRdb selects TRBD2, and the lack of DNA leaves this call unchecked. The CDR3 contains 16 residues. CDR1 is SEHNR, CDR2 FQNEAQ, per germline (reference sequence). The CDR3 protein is CASSAWTSGTDNEQFF.

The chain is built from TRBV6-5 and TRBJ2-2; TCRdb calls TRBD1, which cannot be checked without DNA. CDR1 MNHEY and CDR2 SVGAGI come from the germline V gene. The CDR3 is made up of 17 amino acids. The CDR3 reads CASSYSGTGTGLSELFF.

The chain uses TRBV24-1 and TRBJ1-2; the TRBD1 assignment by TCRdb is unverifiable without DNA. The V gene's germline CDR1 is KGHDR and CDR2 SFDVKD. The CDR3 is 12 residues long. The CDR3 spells CATSVGTYGYTF.

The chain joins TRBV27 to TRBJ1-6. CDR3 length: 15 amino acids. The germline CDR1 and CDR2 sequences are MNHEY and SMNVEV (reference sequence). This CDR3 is CASSDQDSYNSPLHF.

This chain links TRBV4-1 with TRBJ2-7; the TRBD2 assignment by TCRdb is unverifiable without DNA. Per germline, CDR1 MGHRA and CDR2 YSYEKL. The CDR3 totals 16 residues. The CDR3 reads CASSLRDGGMNYEQYF.

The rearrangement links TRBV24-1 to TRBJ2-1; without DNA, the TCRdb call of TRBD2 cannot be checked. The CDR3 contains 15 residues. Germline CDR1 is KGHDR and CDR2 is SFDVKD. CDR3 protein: CATSAPSGRALEQFF.

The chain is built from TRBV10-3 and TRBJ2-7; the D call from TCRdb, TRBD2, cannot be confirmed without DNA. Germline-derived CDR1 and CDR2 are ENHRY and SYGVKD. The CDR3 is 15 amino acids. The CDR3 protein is CAIIENTSGPYEQYF.

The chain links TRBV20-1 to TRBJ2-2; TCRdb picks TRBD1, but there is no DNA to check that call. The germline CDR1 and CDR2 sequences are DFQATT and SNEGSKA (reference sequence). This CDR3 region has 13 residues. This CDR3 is CSVGGRNTGELFF.

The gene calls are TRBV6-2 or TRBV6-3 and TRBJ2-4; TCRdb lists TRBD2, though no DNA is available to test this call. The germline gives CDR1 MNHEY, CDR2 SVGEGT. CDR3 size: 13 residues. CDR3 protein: CASSYPTSHIQYF.

The CDR3 spells CASTPETQKETQYF. The J gene is TRBJ2-5, the V gene TRBV12-3 or TRBV12-4; the TCRdb call, TRBD1, lacks DNA for checking. The CDR3 has 14 residues.